One sample yielded the 10 T cell receptor beta chains listed below, sequenced in a study of CD8+ T cells in alopecia areata. Described treatment: oral pan-JAK inhibitor, 5-10 mg twice daily. It was cDNA, reverse transcribed from extracted RNA, that served as the sequencing template. Sequencing used immunoSEQ multiplex PCR; TCRdb keeps in-frame clones, though not all of them. The profile shows roughly 180,000 clones, around half of them singletons. Here the sequenced sample was CD8+ T cells sorted from blood, taken at week 24, from a patient treated with tofacitinib. The receptors come from a human donor with alopecia areata.

The gene calls are TRBV11-2 and TRBJ2-3; perhaps D is TRBD1 or TRBD2 (5 bases each). The CDR3 length is 12 residues. The V gene lost 2 bases and the J gene lost 13 bases, with 13 bases spanning the gap. The germline V gene has CDR1 SGHAT and CDR2 FQNNGV. CDR3 protein: CASSLRDRVKYF. The CDR3 DNA reads as TGTGCCAGCAGCTTACGGGACCGAGTAAAGTATTTT.

CDR3 in DNA: TGCGCCAGCAGCCAGGCAACGAACACTGAAGCTTTCTTT. Amino acid sequence: CASSQATNTEAFF. The rearrangement links TRBV4-1 to TRBJ1-1, with D hard to call. This CDR3 region has 13 residues. The V gene's germline CDR1 is MGHRA and CDR2 YSYEKL. The V gene lost 3 bases and the J gene lost 1 base, with 6 bases spanning the gap.

The chain uses TRBV6-6 and TRBJ1-5; D possibly corresponds to TRBD1 (5 bases). Trimming took 10 bases from V and 2 from J, leaving 18 bases between them. Germline values: CDR1 MNHNY, CDR2 SVGAGI (reference sequence). The CDR3 sequence is 15 residues long. The CDR3 loop is CAIRSRDLGNQPQHF. Here the CDR3 DNA reads TGTGCCATACGGTCCAGGGATCTGGGCAATCAGCCCCAGCATTTT.

V and J are TRBV4-1 and TRBJ1-1; D gene uncertain. Trimming removed 0 bases at V and 3 bases at J, with 5 bases between. Germline values: CDR1 MGHRA, CDR2 YSYEKL. There are 13 residues in the CDR3. CDR3 sequence reads: CASSQEKYTEAFF. As DNA, the CDR3 is TGCGCCAGCAGCCAAGAAAAATACACTGAAGCTTTCTTT.

The rearrangement links TRBV15 to TRBJ1-6, with D perhaps matching TRBD1 (5 bases). The germline V gene encodes CDR1 LNHNV and CDR2 YYDKDF (reference sequence). The V end was cut by 3 bases, the J end by 5 bases, with 17 bases between. The length of the CDR3 is 17 residues. As DNA, the CDR3 is TGTGCCACCAGCAGGGCCCGGGGGGAGAAGGATAATTCACCCCTCCACTTT. Its translation: CATSRARGEKDNSPLHF.

About this clone itself: This may be a read error: a much more frequent sequence differs by one nucleotide. The sample carries other DNA sequences with the same CDR3. V gene TRBV9 combines with J gene TRBJ2-2; TRBD2 aligns across 14 bases. CDR3 length: 19 residues. V lost 2 bases to trimming and J lost 2 bases; unmatched junction nucleotides: 8. The germline V gene has CDR1 SGDLS and CDR2 YYNGEE. The CDR3: CASSVGGLAGVKNTGELFF. The CDR3 nucleotides are TGTGCCAGCAGCGTCGGGGGACTAGCGGGGGTTAAAAACACCGGGGAGCTGTTTTTT.

This clone was picked up a small number of times. The chain has TRBV15 and TRBJ2-1; D gene unclear. Germline CDR1 and CDR2: LNHNV and YYDKDF (reference sequence). V lost 8 bases, J lost 3 bases, and 17 bases lay in between. The CDR3 totals 15 residues. In nucleotides, the CDR3 is TGTGCCACCGGATTACCCAATTCTAACTACAATGAGCAGTTCTTC. Protein: CATGLPNSNYNEQFF.

A few counts support this clone. The V and J genes are TRBV30 and TRBJ1-6, with D possibly matching TRBD1 (5 bases). Germline V gene lookup returns CDR1 GTSNPN and CDR2 SVGIG (reference sequence). Trimming removed 3 bases from V and 16 bases from J, with 16 bases in between. This CDR3 has 12 amino acids. The CDR3 reads CAWRGPDSFLHF. The CDR3 nucleotides read TGTGCCTGGAGGGGACCGGATTCCTTTCTCCACTTT.

This clone was seen only a few times. The chain couples TRBV29-1 to TRBJ2-7; D is perhaps TRBD2 (5 bases). The length of the CDR3 is 13 residues. Germline assignment: CDR1 SQVTM and CDR2 ANQGSEA. Trimming took off 5 bases at V and 3 bases at J, with 14 bases between the two ends. The CDR3 sequence is CSVTTARGYEQYF. DNA for the CDR3: TGCAGCGTTACCACTGCCCGGGGCTACGAGCAGTACTTC.

This clone was counted a few times. At the DNA level, this CDR3 is encoded by other sequences in the same sample as well. The chain links TRBV29-1 to TRBJ1-2; 11 bases align to TRBD1. CDR1 and CDR2 from the germline V gene are SQVTM and ANQGSEA. Losses at the gene ends were 7 bases for V and 4 bases for J; bases not matched to a gene: 5. The CDR3 extends over 13 amino acids. CDR3 nucleotides: TGCAGCGCCCGGGACAGGGGGGCCTATGGCTACACCTTC. Its translation: CSARDRGAYGYTF.